Listed here are 20 T cell receptor beta chains from one sample, sequenced in a study of cytomegalovirus exposure and HLA in healthy donors. It was with 60 Vbeta and 13 Jbeta primers that the PCR ran. Measured with immunoSEQ multiplex PCR; TCRdb has only the in-frame clones, and not every one. The repertoire includes 190,000 or so clones, about four fifths of them detected once, and around 0.42% sits in the top ten. Sequenced input: PBMCs. Receptor source: a male donor in good health and CMV-seropositive.

The chain has TRBV25-1 and TRBJ2-7, with 7 bases fitting TRBD1. Per germline, CDR1 MGHDK and CDR2 SYGVNS. V trimming: 6 bases; J trimming: 1 base; junction bases outside the gene matches: 15. The CDR3 length is 17 residues. CDR3 sequence: CASRGPSPDRHSYEQYF. CDR3 DNA: TGTGCCAGCAGAGGCCCTTCCCCGGACAGGCATTCCTACGAGCAGTACTTC.

The chain joins TRBV10-3 to TRBJ1-1; tentative D call: TRBD1 (6 bases). The V gene lost 6 bases and the J gene lost 2 bases, with 16 bases spanning the gap. In germline, CDR1 is ENHRY, CDR2 SYGVKD. The CDR3 spans 15 residues. The CDR3 sequence: CAIRAYGQRNTEAFF. CDR3 nucleotide sequence: TGTGCCATCAGAGCCTACGGACAGCGAAACACTGAAGCTTTCTTT.

This sequence joins TRBV20-1 and TRBJ1-5; perhaps TRBD1 as D (6 bases). The CDR3 runs to 11 residues. Deletions cut 6 bases from V and 6 bases from J, with 9 bases between. Germline assignment: CDR1 DFQATT and CDR2 SNEGSKA (reference sequence). As DNA, the CDR3 is TGCAGTGCCCAAGGGGGTCAGCCCCAGCATTTT. It translates to CSAQGGQPQHF.

This clone was picked up a small number of times. The chain couples TRBV29-1 to TRBJ1-1; D remains ambiguous. This CDR3 has 10 amino acids. Germline loops: CDR1 SQVTM, CDR2 ANQGSEA. The V and J ends lost 6 bases and 6 bases respectively, with 8 bases between them. The CDR3 region is CSVLGAEAFF. The CDR3 DNA reads TGCAGCGTCCTCGGGGCTGAAGCTTTCTTT.

The V call is TRBV10-3, the J call TRBJ1-6; D may be TRBD1 (5 bases). Germline V gives CDR1 ENHRY, CDR2 SYGVKD. CDR3 length: 13 residues. The ends were cut back, 6 bases at V and 10 bases at J, with 13 bases in the middle. In DNA form, the CDR3 reads TGTGCCATCAGAGTCTCTCGGGGGTCACCCCTCCACTTT. Residues: CAIRVSRGSPLHF.

The gene calls are TRBV7-8 and TRBJ2-3, with 14 bases that match TRBD2. J lost 3 bases, V lost 3 bases, and 5 bases had no gene match. The CDR3 is made up of 17 amino acids. Germline V lookup: CDR1 SGHVS, CDR2 FQNEAQ. CDR3 coding DNA: TGTGCCAGCAGCTTGGGACTAGCGGGGGTAGAGACAGATACGCAGTATTTT. Translated, it gives CASSLGLAGVETDTQYF.

The rearrangement uses TRBV6-5 and TRBJ2-5, with D possibly TRBD1 on 5 matching bases. Looked up from germline, CDR1 is MNHEY and CDR2 is SVGAGI. V lost 7 bases to trimming and J lost 5 bases, with 11 bases between them. The CDR3 is 12 amino acids. This CDR3 is CASTGALETQYF. CDR3 bases: TGTGCCAGCACTGGGGCCTTGGAGACCCAGTACTTC.

The chain uses TRBV4-1 and TRBJ2-7, with D possibly being TRBD2 (7 bases). The CDR3 extends over 16 amino acids. Trimming took 3 bases from V and 4 from J, leaving 19 bases between them. Per the germline V gene, CDR1 is MGHRA and CDR2 is YSYEKL. CDR3 residues: CASSQGASGHTYEQYF. DNA of the CDR3: TGCGCCAGCAGCCAGGGGGCTAGCGGCCACACGTACGAGCAGTACTTC.

This clone came up once. The CDR3 is CASSPRGQGANGELFF. The CDR3 DNA reads TGTGCCAGCAGCCCAAGGGGACAGGGGGCCAACGGGGAGCTGTTTTTT. The chain recombines TRBV7-6 with TRBJ2-2, with 12 nucleotides matching TRBD1. From germline, CDR1 is SGHVS and CDR2 FNYEAQ. Unmatched junction bases numbered 8, after V lost 5 bases and J lost 7 bases. This CDR3 spans 16 amino acids. Drawing the rest from reference TRBV7-6 and TRBJ2-2, the complete variable domain is GAGVSQSPRYKVTKRGQDVALRCDPISGHVSLYWYRQALGQGPEFLTYFNYEAQQDKSGLPNDRFSAERPEGSISTLTIQRTEQRDSAMYRCASSPRGQGANGELFFGEGSRLTVL.

Concerning this clone: Other nucleotide sequences from this sample produce the same CDR3. The chain employs TRBV7-9 and TRBJ1-1, with D possibly being TRBD1 (5 bases). Looked up from germline, CDR1 is SEHNR and CDR2 is FQNEAQ (reference sequence). V was trimmed by 4 bases and J by 8 bases, leaving 23 bases between them. The CDR3 is made up of 16 amino acids. CDR3 protein: CASSSKLAGDSTEAFF. CDR3 coding DNA: TGTGCCAGCAGCTCAAAACTCGCCGGTGACAGTACCGAAGCTTTCTTT.

The CDR3 loop reads CASRPLAGVENEQFF. The DNA for the CDR3 is TGTGCCAGCCGGCCCCTAGCGGGGGTTGAGAATGAGCAGTTCTTC. The chain combines TRBV4-2 with TRBJ2-1; 10 bases fit TRBD2. Germline trimming cut 8 bases from V and 7 bases from J; bases unmatched to any gene: 11. Germline lookup yields CDR1 LGHNA and CDR2 YNFKEQ. The CDR3 spans 15 residues.

V is TRBV27 and J is TRBJ1-2; D call uncertain. The germline V and J ends were trimmed by 2 bases and 4 bases, with 8 bases remaining between them. Germline CDR1 and CDR2: MNHEY and SMNVEV (reference sequence). The CDR3 has 13 amino acids. The CDR3 DNA reads as TGTGCCAGCAGTTTAGAGGGATCCTATGGCTACACCTTC. It specifies CASSLEGSYGYTF.

This clone was picked up a small number of times. The V call is TRBV12-2, the J call TRBJ2-2; TRBD1 was called by the table and not checked on the DNA. TRBV12-2 is a recognized pseudogene. The CDR3 contains 15 residues. In DNA, the CDR3 is TGTGCAAGTCGCCCCCAGGGGCCCTATAGCGGGGAGCTGTTTTTT. Protein sequence: CASRPQGPYSGELFF.

CDR3 loop: CASATGRNQPQHF. The CDR3 DNA follows: TGTGCCAGCGCCACAGGGAGAAATCAGCCCCAGCATTTT. The gene calls are TRBV27 and TRBJ1-5; perhaps TRBD1 as D (6 bases). The V gene's germline CDR1 is MNHEY and CDR2 SMNVEV (reference sequence). The V and J ends lost 8 bases and 4 bases respectively, with 12 bases between them. The CDR3 has 13 residues.

The V gene is TRBV29-1, the J gene TRBJ2-1; 10 bases agree with TRBD2. CDR3 length: 14 residues. The V and J ends lost 7 bases and 7 bases, in that order; junction bases with no gene match: 10. Germline V CDR1 and CDR2: SQVTM, ANQGSEA. In DNA form, the CDR3 reads TGCAGCGATCTCCGGACTAGCGGAGGGAATGAGCAGTTCTTC. Its translation is CSDLRTSGGNEQFF.

This chain uses TRBV7-9 with TRBJ1-2; D not certain. Germline V lookup: CDR1 SEHNR, CDR2 FQNEAQ (reference sequence). V lost 1 base and J 8 bases, leaving 11 bases between the germline ends. The CDR3 has 13 amino acids. The CDR3 loop is CASSLVPWAGYTF. The CDR3 DNA sequence: TGTGCCAGCAGCTTAGTCCCGTGGGCGGGCTACACCTTC.

The CDR3 here is CASSAPGLPKETQYF. CDR3 nucleotide sequence: TGTGCCAGCAGTGCACCGGGACTACCCAAAGAGACCCAGTACTTC. V and J are TRBV6-5 and TRBJ2-5; 7 bases are a match to TRBD2. Losses at the gene ends were 5 bases for V and 3 bases for J; bases not matched to a gene: 9. Germline CDR1 is MNHEY and CDR2 is SVGAGI. There are 15 residues in the CDR3.

V usage is TRBV2 and J usage is TRBJ1-5; D may be TRBD1 (5 bases). Germline CDR1 SNHLY, CDR2 FYNNEI. V lost 8 bases and J 4 bases, leaving 18 bases between the germline ends. The CDR3 runs to 15 residues. In DNA form, the CDR3 reads TGTGCCAGCCGACGGCGGAGGGAGGGGAATCAGCCCCAGCATTTT. Translating gives CASRRRREGNQPQHF.

This chain connects TRBV7-2 to TRBJ2-3, with D unclear. Trimming took off 1 base at V and 1 base at J, with 6 bases between the two ends. Germline-derived CDR1 and CDR2 are SGHTA and FQGNSA. The CDR3 spans 14 residues. CDR3 in amino acids: CASSLEHRTDTQYF. The CDR3 DNA reads as TGTGCCAGCAGCTTAGAGCACCGCACAGATACGCAGTATTTT.

This chain connects TRBV6-8 to TRBJ2-5; D perhaps matches TRBD1 (8 bases). The CDR3 is 17 amino acids. With 5 bases removed from V and 2 bases from J, the gap between germline ends came to 21 bases. Germline CDR1 MNHGY, CDR2 SAAAGT. The CDR3 DNA is TGTGCCAGCAGTCTCGGAACGTACAGGGGGGGGCAAGAGACCCAGTACTTC. It translates to CASSLGTYRGGQETQYF.